Detailed here is one TCR beta chain. These data originate in a study of cytomegalovirus exposure and HLA in healthy donors. The study ran its PCR with 60 Vbeta and 13 Jbeta primers. The assay was immunoSEQ multiplex PCR, and TCRdb's table has in-frame clones only and misses some. The repertoire holds around 100,000 clones, with under 80% as singletons. Per the germline V gene, CDR1 is SGDLS and CDR2 is YYNGEE. V lost 4 bases to trimming and J lost 4 bases; unmatched junction nucleotides: 13. This CDR3 is 17 amino acids long. The sequenced sample was PBMCs. The TCR was taken from a woman in her forties or fifties in good health and CMV-seropositive. The chain combines TRBV9 with TRBJ2-2; 7 nucleotides line up with TRBD1. CDR3 amino acids: CASSPQPRAGGTGELFF. The CDR3 DNA reads as TGTGCCAGCAGCCCACAGCCCCGTGCAGGGGGCACCGGGGAGCTGTTTTTT. The full variable domain, with the rest looked up from reference TRBV9 and TRBJ2-2, is DSGVTQTPKHLITATGQRVTLRCSPRSGDLSVYWYQQSLDQGLQFLIQYYNGEERAKGNILERFSAQQFPDLHSELNLSSLELGDSALYFCASSPQPRAGGTGELFFGEGSRLTVL.